The 20 T cell receptor beta chains below were found in one sample sequenced in a study of blood T cell repertoires in COVID-19. Clones were read by immunoSEQ multiplex PCR, and TCRdb kept only the in-frame ones, dropping some. Of 250,000 to 400,000 clones listed, under 95% were seen once; the top ten hold approximately 2.5%. Sequencing was carried out using PBMCs or T cells enriched from blood (not recorded which). The receptors come from a man aged 55 to 70 who had recovered from COVID-19.

The V gene is TRBV5-4, the J gene TRBJ2-1; a weak D match, TRBD2 (5 bases). This CDR3 contains 12 residues. Trimming took 2 bases from V and 10 from J, leaving 10 bases between them. Per the germline V gene, CDR1 is SGHNT and CDR2 is YYREEE (reference sequence). The CDR3 DNA is TGTGCCAGCAGCTTCCCACAGCGGGAGCAGTTCTTC. Its protein is CASSFPQREQFF. The full variable domain, rest sourced from reference TRBV5-4 and TRBJ2-1, is ETGVTQSPTHLIKTRGQQVTLRCSSQSGHNTVSWYQQALGQGPQFIFQYYREEENGRGNFPPRFSGLQFPNYSSELNVNALELDDSALYLCASSFPQREQFFGPGTRLTVL.

The chain uses TRBV6-1 and TRBJ1-5; TRBD1 is a possible D gene (6 bases). The V and J ends lost 2 bases and 4 bases respectively, with 12 bases between them. CDR1 is MNHNS and CDR2 is SASEGT in the germline V gene. The CDR3 is 15 amino acids. The CDR3: CASSERGIRNQPQHF. CDR3 DNA sequence: TGTGCCAGCAGTGAAAGGGGGATTAGGAATCAGCCCCAGCATTTT.

The rearrangement joins TRBV11-2 to TRBJ2-1; TRBD1 agrees at 9 bases. This CDR3 has 17 residues. The junction had 7 bases not matched to a gene; V was cut back by 3 bases and J by 1 base. CDR1 and CDR2 (germline): SGHAT, FQNNGV. This CDR3 is CASSLRVGTGSYNEQFF. The CDR3 DNA follows: TGTGCCAGCAGCTTGAGGGTTGGGACAGGGTCCTACAATGAGCAGTTCTTC.

This chain uses TRBV12-5 with TRBJ1-5; tentative D call: TRBD1 (5 bases). Germline V gene data show CDR1 as LGHNT and CDR2 as FRNRAP. This CDR3 region has 14 residues. V was cut by 1 base and J by 9 bases, with 13 bases left in between. The CDR3 nucleotides read TGTGCTAGTGGTTTGGGCAGGGTAATGGGGCCCCAGCATTTT. Protein product: CASGLGRVMGPQHF.

The J gene is TRBJ2-3, the V gene TRBV27; the match to TRBD2 covers 12 bases. Germline CDR1 reads MNHEY; CDR2 reads SMNVEV (reference sequence). The CDR3 has 15 amino acids. The ends lost 3 bases at V and 3 bases at J; junction bases unmatched: 1. Here the CDR3 reads CASSFGTSGTDTQYF. CDR3 in DNA: TGTGCCAGCAGTTTCGGGACTAGCGGGACAGATACGCAGTATTTT.

The chain combines TRBV7-6 with TRBJ1-6; 7 nucleotides line up with TRBD1. V lost 1 base to trimming and J lost 10 bases; unmatched junction nucleotides: 10. Germline CDR1 SGHVS, CDR2 FNYEAQ. The CDR3 spans 16 residues. The CDR3 spells CASSLDDRQGGSPLHF. The CDR3 DNA follows: TGTGCCAGCAGCTTAGATGATCGACAAGGGGGCTCACCCCTCCACTTT.

V gene TRBV29-1 combines with J gene TRBJ1-5; TRBD1 might be the D (6 bases). Germline loops: CDR1 SQVTM, CDR2 ANQGSEA. The CDR3 loop spans 13 amino acids. V lost 3 bases, J lost 2 bases, and 8 bases lay in between. In DNA, the CDR3 is TGCAGCGTTGATCCAGGGGGCAATCAGCCCCAGCATTTT. Encoded protein: CSVDPGGNQPQHF.

The chain links TRBV6-5 to TRBJ1-6, with D uncertain. This CDR3 contains 16 residues. Germline loops: CDR1 MNHEY, CDR2 SVGAGI. Trimming removed 2 bases at V and 7 bases at J, with 15 bases between. CDR3 DNA sequence: TGTGCCAGCAGTTACGGCATGCGGAGGGTAAATTCACCCCTCCACTTT. Protein: CASSYGMRRVNSPLHF.

V gene TRBV18 combines with J gene TRBJ1-2; D is possibly TRBD1 (5 bases). The V and J ends lost 4 bases and 8 bases respectively, with 20 bases between them. Germline CDR1 is KGHSH and CDR2 is LQKENI. The CDR3 totals 15 residues. CDR3 residues: CASSQPSTGLWGYTF. CDR3 bases: TGTGCCAGCTCACAACCCTCTACGGGACTCTGGGGCTACACCTTC.

The rearrangement links TRBV7-2 to TRBJ1-4; D unclear. This CDR3 region has 15 residues. Germline V lookup: CDR1 SGHTA, CDR2 FQGNSA. V was cut by 1 base and J by 7 bases, with 13 bases left in between. This CDR3 is CASSLGLARSEKLFF. The DNA for the CDR3 is TGTGCCAGCAGCTTAGGGCTCGCGAGGTCTGAAAAACTGTTTTTT.

Regarding this clone: Distinct nucleotide sequences in the sample also encode this CDR3. The rearrangement joins TRBV2 to TRBJ1-1; D call uncertain. The CDR3 consists of 13 residues. The germline V gene has CDR1 SNHLY and CDR2 FYNNEI. The V end lost 6 bases, the J end lost 0 bases, and 8 bases lay between the germline ends. The CDR3 spells CASSKQVNTEAFF. The CDR3 nucleotides are TGTGCCAGCAGCAAGCAGGTGAACACTGAAGCTTTCTTT.

The chain couples TRBV27 to TRBJ2-7; TRBD1 matches at 9 bases. This CDR3 spans 13 amino acids. From germline, CDR1 is MNHEY and CDR2 SMNVEV (reference sequence). Trimming took 6 bases from V and 4 from J; bases not matched to a gene: 4. The chain's CDR3 is CASRTGGRYEQYF. The CDR3 bases are TGTGCCAGCAGGACAGGGGGGAGGTACGAGCAGTACTTC.

This chain connects TRBV6-6 to TRBJ2-7; TRBD1 matches at 10 bases. This CDR3 comprises 15 residues. Per germline, CDR1 MNHNY and CDR2 SVGAGI (reference sequence). J gave up 3 bases and V 4 bases, and 6 bases lay outside the gene matches. CDR3 protein: CASSSGTGVFYEQYF. The CDR3 coding sequence is TGTGCCAGCAGTTCCGGGACAGGGGTTTTCTACGAGCAGTACTTC.

The rearrangement uses TRBV27 and TRBJ1-5, with D possibly being TRBD1 (5 bases). The CDR3 is 16 amino acids. Trimming took off 5 bases at V and 6 bases at J, with 20 bases between the two ends. Germline loops: CDR1 MNHEY, CDR2 SMNVEV (reference sequence). The CDR3, as DNA: TGTGCCAGCAGTCCGACCGCGGGGGGGTACAGTCAGCCCCAGCATTTT. Its translation: CASSPTAGGYSQPQHF.

The chain couples TRBV5-1 to TRBJ1-5, with 7 bases matching TRBD1. This CDR3 is 14 amino acids long. The V gene's germline CDR1 is SGHRS and CDR2 YFSETQ. V dropped 4 bases and J dropped 9; count of bases not matched to a gene: 10. The CDR3 region is CASSEGTEWAPQHF. DNA of the CDR3: TGCGCCAGCAGCGAAGGGACAGAATGGGCGCCCCAGCATTTT.

Details on this clone: At one end the junction does not follow the germline gene, possibly because of a read error. J is TRBJ1-4 and V is TRBV7-2; D remains ambiguous. Germline V gene data show CDR1 as SGHTA and CDR2 as FQGNSA. The CDR3 extends over 13 amino acids. The CDR3 is CASSSSPVRSQAF. CDR3 in DNA: TGTGCCAGCAGCTCCTCCCCCGTTCGGTCCCAGGCCTTT. The full variable domain, rest sourced from reference TRBV7-2 and TRBJ1-4, is GAGVSQSPSNKVTEKGKDVELRCDPISGHTALYWYRQSLGQGLEFLIYFQGNSAPDKSGLPSDRFSAERTGGSVSTLTIQRTQQEDSAVYLCASSSSPVRSQAFGSGTQLSVL.

The genes are TRBV5-4 and TRBJ1-2; possible D gene TRBD1, 5 bases. Germline V gene sequence: CDR1 SGHNT, CDR2 YYREEE (reference sequence). The CDR3 runs 14 residues. Trimming removed 7 bases from V and 6 bases from J, with 19 bases in between. The CDR3 reads CASGTGETADGYTF. DNA for the CDR3: TGTGCCAGCGGTACAGGTGAGACGGCGGATGGCTACACCTTC.

The chain is built from TRBV27 and TRBJ2-1; 7 nucleotides match TRBD1. There are 20 residues in the CDR3. Germline CDR1 reads MNHEY; CDR2 reads SMNVEV (reference sequence). V shed 2 bases and J 3 bases; nucleotides not matched to a gene: 19. Written as DNA, the CDR3 is TGTGCCAGCAGTTTACCGACCGTAAGTCCGGGACAGAAACTCTACAATGAGCAGTTCTTC. Translation gives CASSLPTVSPGQKLYNEQFF.

This clone was recorded a few times. Other DNA sequences in the sample encode the same CDR3. The V call is TRBV19, the J call TRBJ1-1; D is possibly TRBD1 (6 bases). The germline V gene has CDR1 LNHDA and CDR2 SQIVND (reference sequence). This CDR3 spans 14 amino acids. The germline V and J ends were trimmed by 3 bases and 0 bases, with 8 bases remaining between them. The CDR3 DNA reads TGTGCCAGTAGTATCGGGACACTGAACACTGAAGCTTTCTTT. Its translation is CASSIGTLNTEAFF.

The J gene is TRBJ2-1, the V gene TRBV6-5; TRBD2 agrees at 7 bases. The V segment lost 7 bases and the J segment 7 bases; nucleotides outside the gene matches: 10. Germline-derived CDR1 and CDR2 are MNHEY and SVGAGI. There are 14 residues in the CDR3. In DNA form, the CDR3 reads TGTGCCAGCAACCCAAGGGGCGGGAGTAATGAGCAGTTCTTC. It codes for CASNPRGGSNEQFF.